The 6 T cell receptor beta chains in this list originate from one sample, sequenced in a study of T cells in Graves' hyperthyroidism and ophthalmopathy. TCR beta CDR3 regions were amplified from RNA transcripts. The study used the HTBI primer set for a first-round RT-PCR of the TCR CDR3. TCRdb ran MiXCR on the multiplex PCR reads and lists one entry per CDR3 protein. The sample gives roughly 500,000 distinct CDR3 sequences, about 16% of which show up once; approximately 30% is in the top ten. The material sequenced was blood. The receptors shown here come from a woman aged 25 to 39 with Graves' ophthalmopathy.

The sample holds many counts of this clonotype. The J gene is TRBJ1-5, the V gene TRBV20-1, with D perhaps matching TRBD1 (5 bases). The CDR3 consists of 13 residues. Germline-derived CDR1 and CDR2 are DFQATT and SNEGSKA (reference sequence). With 6 bases removed from V and 3 bases from J, the gap between germline ends came to 12 bases. The CDR3 DNA reads as TGCAGTGCCAGGGACGTCCCCAATCAGCCCCAGCATTTT. Translating gives CSARDVPNQPQHF.

This clonotype was counted at least ten times. The gene calls are TRBV28 and TRBJ1-1, with D unclear. The CDR3 has 12 amino acids. Germline lookup yields CDR1 MDHEN and CDR2 SYDVKM. V lost 6 bases and J lost 0, with 5 bases in between. This CDR3 reads CASSLLNTEAFF. The CDR3 DNA reads as TGTGCCAGCAGCTTGTTGAACACTGAAGCTTTCTTT.

This clonotype was counted a few times. This chain joins TRBV6-1 and TRBJ2-5; 8 nucleotides line up with TRBD1. From germline, CDR1 is MNHNS and CDR2 SASEGT. With V trimmed by 6 bases and J by 3 bases, 3 bases remained unmatched. This CDR3 spans 13 amino acids. The CDR3 nucleotides read TGTGCCAGCAGCTGGGGACAGGAAGAGACCCAGTACTTC. It is translated as CASSWGQEETQYF.

This clonotype turned up a few times. Being one base from a much bigger clone, this may be a read error. The chain uses TRBV28 and TRBJ2-7; 8 bases agree with TRBD1. The junction had 1 base not matched to a gene; V was cut back by 6 bases and J by 3 bases. Germline CDR1 is MDHEN and CDR2 is SYDVKM. CDR3 length: 12 amino acids. The CDR3 protein is CASRGTGYEQYF. CDR3 in DNA: TGTGCCAGCAGAGGGACAGGCTACGAGCAGTACTTC.

This clonotype has ten or more counts. The chain uses TRBV6-1 and TRBJ2-5; no clear D. CDR1 and CDR2 (germline): MNHNS, SASEGT. The CDR3 extends over 13 amino acids. V was shortened by 6 bases and J by 0 bases, with 8 bases between the two germline ends. The CDR3 reads CASRAEDQETQYF. DNA for the CDR3: TGTGCCAGCAGAGCAGAAGACCAAGAGACCCAGTACTTC.

V is TRBV27 and J is TRBJ2-2, with D unclear. Between the trimmed V and J ends, which lost 7 bases and 7 bases, there was a span of 10 bases. Germline CDR1 MNHEY, CDR2 SMNVEV (reference sequence). This CDR3 is 12 amino acids long. CDR3 protein: CASTPRNGELFF. As DNA, the CDR3 is TGTGCCAGCACCCCTCGGAACGGGGAGCTGTTTTTT.